A single sample gave rise to the 25 T cell receptor beta chains below, sequenced in a study of post-analysis software for immune sequencing data. The study, taken as a whole, reports: The five TRBV segments detected at higher frequency in patients than in controls included TRBV5-6, TRBV5-1 and TRBV20-1.

For these TCRs, the target antigens are not known. cDNA libraries of TCR beta carried unique molecular identifiers. TCRdb re-analysed the PCR reads in MiXCR, keeping a single row per CDR3 protein. The top ten clones hold 4.5% to 7.5% of a sample with about 540,000 distinct CDR3 sequences, roughly 34% of them seen once. The material sequenced was blood. These receptors originate from a girl under 18 with multiple sclerosis.

V gene TRBV18 combines with J gene TRBJ2-5; maybe TRBD1 (6 bases). Germline V lookup: CDR1 KGHSH, CDR2 LQKENI. The V end lost 6 bases, the J end lost 3 bases, and 11 bases lay between the germline ends. CDR3 size: 13 residues. In DNA form, the CDR3 reads TGTGCCAGCTCTCCAGGGGACAAAGAGACCCAGTACTTC. Residues: CASSPGDKETQYF.

This clonotype was seen only a few times. The genes are TRBV7-3 and TRBJ2-3, with a possible D match to TRBD2 (6 bases). V lost 5 bases and J lost 8, with 20 bases in between. The germline CDR1 and CDR2 sequences are SGHTA and FQGTGA. The CDR3 extends over 15 amino acids. The CDR3 is CASSPSPTSQATQYF. The CDR3 DNA follows: TGTGCCAGCAGCCCCTCCCCTACTAGCCAAGCTACGCAGTATTTT.

The rearrangement links TRBV12-3 or TRBV12-4 to TRBJ2-4; D possibly uses TRBD1 or TRBD2 (5 bases each). There are 13 residues in the CDR3. The V gene lost 6 bases and the J gene lost 13 bases, with 19 bases spanning the gap. CDR3 bases: TGTGCCAGCAGCCCGGGACCCATCAAAGTGCAGTACTTC. This translates into CASSPGPIKVQYF.

The CDR3: CAGGRYSYEQYF. The CDR3 coding sequence is TGTGCGGGAGGCAGATACTCCTACGAGCAGTACTTC. The V and J genes are TRBV7-8 and TRBJ2-7, with D tentatively TRBD2 (6 bases). The CDR3 totals 12 residues. Germline CDR1 reads SGHVS; CDR2 reads FQNEAQ.

The V and J genes are TRBV11-2 and TRBJ2-5, with 8 bases that match TRBD1. The CDR3 covers 16 residues. V dropped 6 bases and J dropped 2; count of bases not matched to a gene: 11. Germline lookup yields CDR1 SGHAT and CDR2 FQNNGV. This CDR3 reads CASSLRGDRSQETQYF. As DNA, the CDR3 is TGTGCCAGCAGTCTTAGAGGGGACAGGTCTCAAGAGACCCAGTACTTC.

This clonotype was recorded a few times. The chain is built from TRBV4-2 and TRBJ1-2; 7 nucleotides align to TRBD1. CDR1 and CDR2 (germline): LGHNA, YNFKEQ. With 2 bases clipped from V and 7 bases from J, the junction kept 7 bases outside the gene matches. The CDR3 is 14 amino acids. CDR3 residues: CASSQRRGGIGYTF. CDR3 nucleotide sequence: TGTGCCAGCAGCCAAAGAAGAGGGGGCATTGGCTACACCTTC.

This chain links TRBV3-1 with TRBJ1-6, with D possibly matching TRBD1 (5 bases). Deletions cut 4 bases from V and 6 bases from J, with 16 bases between. The CDR3 sequence is 16 residues long. Germline lookup yields CDR1 LGHDT and CDR2 YNNKEL (reference sequence). In DNA form, the CDR3 reads TGTGCCAGCAGCCTGTCCCTTTCGGGGGGTAATTCACCCCTCCACTTT. Its translation is CASSLSLSGGNSPLHF. The entire variable domain, with the rest obtained from reference TRBV3-1 and TRBJ1-6, is as follows: DTAVSQTPKYLVTQMGNDKSIKCEQNLGHDTMYWYKQDSKKFLKIMFSYNNKELIINETVPNRFSPKSPDKAHLNLHINSLELGDSAVYFCASSLSLSGGNSPLHFGNGTRLTVT.

This clonotype has a handful of counts. The CDR3 DNA reads as TGCGCCAGCAGCTTGGTTCACGGTAACTACGAGCAGTACTTC. This translates into CASSLVHGNYEQYF. The V gene is TRBV5-1, the J gene TRBJ2-7, with D unclear. The CDR3 runs 14 residues. Germline CDR1 reads SGHRS; CDR2 reads YFSETQ. V shed 0 bases and J shed 3 bases, with 10 bases lying between them.

The CDR3 DNA sequence: TGCAGTGCTCCTCGAGTAGCGGGATCCTACAATGAGCAGTTCTTC. Protein sequence: CSAPRVAGSYNEQFF. This rearrangement joins TRBV20-1 to TRBJ2-1, with 8 positions matching TRBD2. Germline CDR1 and CDR2: DFQATT and SNEGSKA (reference sequence). J lost 1 base, V lost 5 bases, and 7 bases had no gene match. CDR3 length equals 15 residues.

This clonotype turned up a few times. The chain combines TRBV4-1 with TRBJ2-3, with TRBD2 identical over 14 bases. In germline, CDR1 is MGHRA, CDR2 YSYEKL. The CDR3 spans 18 residues. The junction had 14 bases not matched to a gene; V was cut back by 3 bases and J by 9 bases. The CDR3 spells CASSHTPTSGGGSGTQYF. As DNA, the CDR3 is TGCGCCAGCAGCCACACACCGACTAGCGGGGGGGGTAGTGGAACGCAGTATTTT.

This clonotype was seen ten or more times. This chain connects TRBV12-3 or TRBV12-4 to TRBJ1-2, with D unresolved. V dropped 6 bases and J dropped 4 bases, with 15 bases sitting between them. CDR3 size: 14 residues. This CDR3 reads CASRDPKESYGYTF. In nucleotides, the CDR3 is TGTGCCAGCAGAGACCCTAAAGAGAGCTATGGCTACACCTTC.

This clonotype was detected only a few times. The genes are TRBV12-3 or TRBV12-4 and TRBJ2-1, with 9 nucleotides matching TRBD2. CDR3 length: 11 residues. After removal of 8 bases from V and 14 bases from J, the junction contained 7 bases not matched to a gene. CDR3: CASRGGGAEFF. DNA of the CDR3: TGTGCCAGCCGGGGCGGGGGGGCCGAGTTCTTC.

This clonotype was observed at least ten times. This chain links TRBV12-3 or TRBV12-4 with TRBJ2-7; no clear D gene. The CDR3 contains 14 residues. With 1 base removed from V and 0 bases from J, the gap between germline ends came to 7 bases. The CDR3, as DNA: TGTGCCAGCAGTTTAGGAGCCAGCTCCTACGAGCAGTACTTC. Translating gives CASSLGASSYEQYF.

V and J are TRBV12-3 or TRBV12-4 and TRBJ2-5; D could derive from TRBD1 or TRBD2 (6 bases each). Gene TRBJ2-7 matches the end of the DNA better, so the J call may be wrong. This CDR3 is 14 amino acids long. Here the CDR3 DNA reads TGTGCCAGCATCAACCTAGGGGGGCAGTACGAGCAGTACTTC. This codes for CASINLGGQYEQYF.

About this clonotype itself: Relative to the germline gene, one junction end is altered; a read error may explain this. This chain connects TRBV5-1 to TRBJ2-1; either TRBD1 or TRBD2 may fit D (6 bases each). The CDR3 length is 17 residues. Germline-derived CDR1 and CDR2 are SGHRS and YFSETQ. CDR3 nucleotide sequence: TGCGCCAGCAGCCTGGGGGGCGGGGCCCGCTCCTACAATGGGCAGTTCTTC. Translated: CASSLGGGARSYNGQFF.

In this sample, this clonotype turned up a few times. The V and J genes are TRBV20-1 and TRBJ1-4; no clear D gene. V was cut by 0 bases and J by 0 bases, with 11 bases left in between. CDR1 DFQATT and CDR2 SNEGSKA come from the germline V gene (reference sequence). This CDR3 comprises 16 residues. The CDR3: CSARDPQLATNEKLFF. The CDR3 DNA follows: TGCAGTGCTAGAGATCCTCAGCTTGCAACTAATGAAAAACTGTTTTTT.

V usage is TRBV11-2 and J usage is TRBJ2-3; D unclear. Germline loops: CDR1 SGHAT, CDR2 FQNNGV. With 0 bases removed from V and 6 bases from J, the gap between germline ends came to 13 bases. The CDR3 contains 15 residues. CDR3 coding DNA: TGTGCCAGCAGCTTAGATTCCCCTTCCCGGGATACGCAGTATTTT. Protein: CASSLDSPSRDTQYF.

For this clonotype: The conserved closing phenylalanine or tryptophan is absent in this CDR3, likely reflecting a read error. V usage is TRBV29-1 and J usage is TRBJ1-5; TRBD1 might be the D (5 bases). From germline, CDR1 is SQVTM and CDR2 ANQGSEA. The length of the CDR3 is 14 residues. Between the trimmed V and J ends, which lost 4 bases and 5 bases, there was a span of 15 bases. The DNA for the CDR3 is TGCAGCGTTGGGGGCATGGGGTTTGATCAGCCCCAGCATTTG. Translation gives CSVGGMGFDQPQHL.

A few counts support this clonotype. The CDR3 protein is CASSPAIDQETQYF. CDR3 DNA sequence: TGCGCCAGCAGCCCGGCCATCGACCAAGAGACCCAGTACTTC. The chain employs TRBV5-1 and TRBJ2-5; D gene uncertain. Germline V gene lookup returns CDR1 SGHRS and CDR2 YFSETQ. Trimming pared 4 bases from V and 0 bases from J, leaving 10 bases between. The CDR3 runs to 14 residues.

The V and J genes are TRBV24-1 and TRBJ2-3; TRBD2 matches 8 bases. The CDR3 is 15 amino acids. The germline gives CDR1 KGHDR, CDR2 SFDVKD. The V gene end was trimmed by 6 bases and the J gene end by 4 bases; junction bases not matched to a gene: 8. Here the CDR3 reads CATSTTGGLPDTQYF. The CDR3, as DNA: TGTGCCACCAGTACGACGGGGGGGCTCCCAGATACGCAGTATTTT.

V gene TRBV3-1 combines with J gene TRBJ2-1; D is unclear. The CDR3 spans 17 residues. The V end was cut by 2 bases, the J end by 1 base, with 15 bases between. Germline-derived CDR1 and CDR2 are LGHDT and YNNKEL (reference sequence). DNA of the CDR3: TGTGCCAGCAGCCAACTCACGACTCACGGGTCCTACAATGAGCAGTTCTTC. Its protein product is CASSQLTTHGSYNEQFF.

This chain joins TRBV5-1 and TRBJ2-2; the match to TRBD1 covers 8 bases. Germline CDR1 is SGHRS and CDR2 is YFSETQ. The CDR3 extends over 15 amino acids. With 4 bases clipped from V and 4 bases from J, the junction kept 6 bases outside the gene matches. CDR3 in DNA: TGCGCCAGCAGCGAAGGACAGGGAGGCACCGGGGAGCTGTTTTTT. Translation gives CASSEGQGGTGELFF.

The chain couples TRBV5-1 to TRBJ2-1; D is perhaps TRBD2 (7 bases). Trimming took off 0 bases at V and 12 bases at J, with 19 bases between the two ends. The CDR3 loop spans 15 amino acids. Germline lookup yields CDR1 SGHRS and CDR2 YFSETQ. CDR3 sequence (DNA): TGCGCCAGCAGCTTGGCCTCCCCGGGGGGCAGAGGGCAGTTCTTC. This translates into CASSLASPGGRGQFF.

CDR3 DNA sequence: TGTGCCAGCAGCCTCGTTCAGGGTGGAGGCACTGAAGCTTTCTTT. This gives the protein CASSLVQGGGTEAFF. This chain connects TRBV3-1 to TRBJ1-1, with D perhaps TRBD1 (5 bases). V was shortened by 4 bases and J by 4 bases, with 16 bases between the two germline ends. Looked up from germline, CDR1 is LGHDT and CDR2 is YNNKEL (reference sequence). This CDR3 is 15 amino acids long. The full variable domain, rest sourced from reference TRBV3-1 and TRBJ1-1, is DTAVSQTPKYLVTQMGNDKSIKCEQNLGHDTMYWYKQDSKKFLKIMFSYNNKELIINETVPNRFSPKSPDKAHLNLHINSLELGDSAVYFCASSLVQGGGTEAFFGQGTRLTVV.

The rearrangement joins TRBV29-1 to TRBJ2-1; D may correspond to TRBD1 or TRBD2 (5 bases each). Germline V gene sequence: CDR1 SQVTM, CDR2 ANQGSEA. The length of the CDR3 is 14 residues. With 4 bases removed from V and 0 bases from J, the gap between germline ends came to 10 bases. The CDR3 sequence is CSVGEGSSYNEQFF. Here the CDR3 DNA reads TGCAGCGTTGGAGAGGGGAGCTCCTACAATGAGCAGTTCTTC.